Listed below are T cell receptor beta chains from one sample, sequenced in a study of breast tumors, draining lymph nodes, adjacent tissues. TCRdb called the multiplex PCR reads again in MiXCR, with one record for every CDR3 protein. The sample consists of over 60,000 distinct CDR3 sequences, 57% of them appearing once. Sequencing input: breast tumor tissue. Receptors were obtained from a female donor with breast cancer. Some clones in this sample may be carry-over from other donors' samples. Each CDR3 is given with its conserved first and last residue. Fields, in order: J gene, clone size, V gene, CDR3 protein. Only some rows state a clone size, as once, few, many or a class for expanded clones.

j_call: TRBJ1-1; clone_size: few; v_call: TRBV2; cdr3_aa: CASTGDENTEAFF
j_call: TRBJ2-2; clone_size: many; v_call: TRBV30; cdr3_aa: CAWNRGPGELFF
j_call: TRBJ2-7; clone_size: .; v_call: TRBV4-3; cdr3_aa: CASSQDRDRWGYEQYF
j_call: TRBJ2-5; clone_size: .; v_call: TRBV7-2; cdr3_aa: CASSPTGGSRVETQYF
j_call: TRBJ2-7; clone_size: many; v_call: TRBV20-1; cdr3_aa: CSARLTASYEQYF
j_call: TRBJ1-4; clone_size: .; v_call: TRBV20-1; cdr3_aa: CSARVSGEKLFF
j_call: TRBJ2-3; clone_size: .; v_call: TRBV7-9; cdr3_aa: CASSRTGGGTDTQYF
j_call: TRBJ1-3; clone_size: .; v_call: TRBV19; cdr3_aa: CASSSLNREKGGNTIYF
j_call: TRBJ1-3; clone_size: .; v_call: TRBV29-1; cdr3_aa: CSVAGDQGNTIYF
j_call: TRBJ2-5; clone_size: .; v_call: TRBV20-1; cdr3_aa: CSARLGTGGQETQYF
j_call: TRBJ2-7; clone_size: .; v_call: TRBV7-9; cdr3_aa: CASSSDRGGEAYEQYF
j_call: TRBJ1-2; clone_size: many; v_call: TRBV12-3/TRBV12-4; cdr3_aa: CASSTGYSNYGYTF
j_call: TRBJ2-3; clone_size: many; v_call: TRBV12-3/TRBV12-4; cdr3_aa: CASSPSGRSGDTQYF
j_call: TRBJ2-3; clone_size: few; v_call: TRBV12-3/TRBV12-4; cdr3_aa: CASSGQGTDTQYF
j_call: TRBJ1-6; clone_size: .; v_call: TRBV11-2; cdr3_aa: CASSLGDRFSPLHF
j_call: TRBJ1-2; clone_size: many; v_call: TRBV12-3/TRBV12-4; cdr3_aa: CASSLATGKGANYGYTF
j_call: TRBJ2-2; clone_size: many; v_call: TRBV6-5; cdr3_aa: CASRSKGELFF
j_call: TRBJ1-1; clone_size: .; v_call: TRBV3-2; cdr3_aa: CASSQAGTGGQTFF
j_call: TRBJ2-3; clone_size: many; v_call: TRBV3-1; cdr3_aa: CASATSGGARYF